Listed below are T cell receptor beta chains from one sample, sequenced in a study of T cell responses to AZD1222 COVID-19 vaccine. The table came from immunoSEQ multiplex PCR; TCRdb's copy has only in-frame clones and leaves some out. In the table there are some 140,000 clones, 70% to 90% of which are singletons. This sample comprised peripheral blood, obtained on day 0 of AZD1222 vaccination. Every receptor here comes from an adult in good health. The CDR3 runs from the conserved cysteine through the conserved F or W. Each record gives: clone size, J gene, D gene, V gene, CDR3 protein, CDR3 DNA. D genes are given only for firm matches. Part of the rows lack a size; the others show once, few, many or a class for expanded clones.

- TRBJ1-5 TRBD1 TRBV2 CASSPKTGDNQPQHF TGTGCCAGCAGCCCTAAAACAGGGGACAATCAGCCCCAGCATTTT
- TRBJ2-5 - TRBV19 CASSIERQETQYF TGTGCCAGTAGTATAGAACGCCAAGAGACCCAGTACTTC
few TRBJ1-1 - TRBV3-1/TRBV3-2 CASSPTNKNTEAFF TGTGCCAGCAGCCCGACCAACAAGAACACTGAAGCTTTCTTT
- TRBJ1-5 - TRBV10-1 CASSEPSPSNGMHQPQHF TGCGCCAGCAGTGAGCCGTCCCCATCCAACGGTATGCATCAGCCCCAGCATTTT
few TRBJ2-1 - TRBV11-3 CASSLAGAYNEQFF TGTGCCAGCAGCTTGGCGGGGGCGTACAATGAGCAGTTCTTC
- TRBJ1-4 TRBD1 TRBV6-5 CASRETGYLEKLFF TGTGCCAGCAGAGAGACAGGGTATCTTGAAAAACTGTTTTTT
- TRBJ2-2 TRBD1 TRBV3-1/TRBV3-2 CASRLQGATTGELFF TGTGCCAGCCGATTACAGGGGGCGACGACCGGGGAGCTGTTTTTT
- TRBJ1-2 TRBD1 TRBV6-5 CASDLRGFYGYTF TGTGCCAGTGACCTCAGGGGGTTTTATGGCTACACCTTC
- TRBJ1-5 TRBD1 TRBV28 CASSRGQNSNQPQHF TGTGCCAGCAGTAGGGGACAGAATAGCAATCAGCCCCAGCATTTT
once TRBJ2-7 - TRBV4-2 CASSQDRESGSPSHEQYF TGTGCCAGCAGCCAAGATCGGGAATCCGGGAGTCCCTCCCACGAGCAGTACTTC
- TRBJ2-7 TRBD1 TRBV29-1 CSVEKQGPCEQYF TGCAGCGTTGAGAAACAGGGGCCCTGCGAGCAGTACTTC
- TRBJ2-1 TRBD1 TRBV4-1 CASSLELTGALGNEQFF TGCGCCAGCAGCCTTGAATTGACAGGGGCGCTAGGCAATGAGCAGTTCTTC
- TRBJ2-1 - TRBV4-3 CASSLRLVTYNEQFF TGCGCCAGCAGCCTACGACTAGTTACCTACAATGAGCAGTTCTTC
- TRBJ1-6 - TRBV11-2 CASNGGASNSPLHF TGTGCCAGCAACGGGGGGGCGAGTAATTCACCCCTCCACTTT
- TRBJ1-1 TRBD1 TRBV27 CASSLDRATTEAFF TGTGCCAGCAGTTTAGACAGGGCAACCACTGAAGCTTTCTTT
- TRBJ1-6 - TRBV15 CATSRGTDNSPLHF TGTGCCACCAGCAGAGGGACAGATAATTCACCCCTCCACTTT
- TRBJ1-5 - TRBV9 CASSTDGFNQPQHF TGTGCCAGCAGTACCGACGGGTTCAATCAGCCCCAGCATTTT
- TRBJ1-1 - TRBV11-2 CASSRRRDTEAFF TGTGCCAGCAGCCGGAGGCGGGACACTGAAGCTTTCTTT
- TRBJ1-2 - TRBV19 CASSSREGNYGYTF TGTGCCAGTAGTTCCAGGGAGGGTAACTATGGCTACACCTTC
- TRBJ1-1 TRBD1 TRBV6-2/TRBV6-3 CASSRITGGTEAFF TGTGCCAGCAGTCGGATAACAGGGGGGACTGAAGCTTTCTTT
once TRBJ2-3 TRBD2 TRBV19 CASGRYSGGTSTDTQYF TGTGCCAGTGGGAGGTATAGCGGGGGGACGAGCACAGATACGCAGTATTTT
- TRBJ1-4 - TRBV3-1/TRBV3-2 CASSQDLAPATNEKLFF TGTGCCAGCAGCCAAGATCTGGCGCCAGCAACTAATGAAAAACTGTTTTTT
- TRBJ1-1 TRBD1 TRBV7-9 CASSYTGTAEAFF TGTGCCAGCAGCTATACCGGGACAGCTGAAGCTTTCTTT
- TRBJ2-1 TRBD2 TRBV9 CASSGEDPTIAGVLGNEQFF TGTGCCAGCAGCGGGGAGGACCCGACGATAGCGGGAGTCCTTGGCAATGAGCAGTTCTTC
- TRBJ2-2 - TRBV30 CAWSVLENTGELFF TGTGCCTGGAGTGTACTGGAGAACACCGGGGAGCTGTTTTTT
once TRBJ1-2 - TRBV11-2 CASSLGQASNYGYTF TGTGCCAGCAGCTTAGGGCAGGCATCTAACTATGGCTACACCTTC
- TRBJ1-4 - TRBV7-2 CASSLVGGANEKLFF TGTGCCAGCAGCTTGGTTGGTGGGGCTAATGAAAAACTGTTTTTT
few TRBJ2-2 TRBD1 TRBV9 CASRPQPGGTGELFF TGTGCCAGCAGGCCTCAACCAGGGGGCACCGGGGAGCTGTTTTTT
- TRBJ1-1 TRBD1 TRBV19 CASRLTGGTEAFF TGTGCCAGTAGACTAACAGGGGGCACTGAAGCTTTCTTT
- TRBJ1-5 - TRBV6-5 CASFSPLGNQPQHF TGTGCCAGCTTCTCCCCGCTGGGCAATCAGCCCCAGCATTTT
- TRBJ2-1 - TRBV25-1 CASSEASGNEQFF TGTGCCAGCAGTGAGGCTTCGGGGAATGAGCAGTTCTTC
- TRBJ2-7 - TRBV29-1 CSVVLGNYEQYF TGCAGCGTTGTGTTGGGAAACTACGAGCAGTACTTC
- TRBJ2-1 TRBD2 TRBV7-2 CASSLIGLAPFF TGTGCCAGCAGCCTAATAGGACTAGCGCCGTTCTTC
- TRBJ1-1 - TRBV28 CASSRRGGRAEAFF TGTGCCAGCAGTCGCCGTGGGGGTCGCGCTGAAGCTTTCTTT
- TRBJ2-1 - TRBV6-1 CASSEASEALYNEQFF TGTGCCAGCAGTGAAGCTAGCGAAGCTCTCTACAATGAGCAGTTCTTC
- TRBJ2-5 TRBD1 TRBV7-6 CASSLGDRPQETQYF TGTGCCAGCAGCTTAGGGGACAGACCCCAAGAGACCCAGTACTTC
- TRBJ2-6 - TRBV14 CASSQAAESRANVLTF TGTGCCAGCAGCCAGGCGGCGGAATCGCGTGCCAACGTCCTGACTTTC
- TRBJ2-3 TRBD2 TRBV4-3 CASSQDPPTSGGRGTQYF TGCGCCAGCAGCCAAGATCCCCCGACTAGCGGGGGGCGGGGTACGCAGTATTTT
- TRBJ1-2 - TRBV6-6 CASSQQQNYGYTF TGTGCCAGCAGCCAACAGCAGAACTATGGCTACACCTTC